This record concerns one T cell receptor (beta chain) sequence. No antigen is known for it. TCRdb recomputed calls from the reads with MiXCR, one row per CDR3 protein. The sample has about 37,000 distinct CDR3 sequences, roughly 54% seen once. Germline loops: CDR1 SGHVS, CDR2 FQNEAQ. Trimming stripped 1 base from V and 6 bases from J, with 6 bases between. The CDR3 consists of 12 residues. This record belongs to a study of T cell repertoires in cytomegalovirus infection. The study's findings and limits: In two of eight donors, the top clonotype was HLA-C-restricted CMV-specific.

The specimen was CD8+ T cells from cultured PBMCs, collected from culture after CMV antigen stimulation. The chain employs TRBV7-8 and TRBJ1-1, with D unresolved. This sequence was found in a human donor in good health (CMV status not recorded). Some clones in this sample may be carry-over from other donors' samples. CDR3 region: CASSLVGAEAFF. The DNA for the CDR3 is TGTGCCAGCAGCTTAGTAGGCGCTGAAGCTTTCTTT.